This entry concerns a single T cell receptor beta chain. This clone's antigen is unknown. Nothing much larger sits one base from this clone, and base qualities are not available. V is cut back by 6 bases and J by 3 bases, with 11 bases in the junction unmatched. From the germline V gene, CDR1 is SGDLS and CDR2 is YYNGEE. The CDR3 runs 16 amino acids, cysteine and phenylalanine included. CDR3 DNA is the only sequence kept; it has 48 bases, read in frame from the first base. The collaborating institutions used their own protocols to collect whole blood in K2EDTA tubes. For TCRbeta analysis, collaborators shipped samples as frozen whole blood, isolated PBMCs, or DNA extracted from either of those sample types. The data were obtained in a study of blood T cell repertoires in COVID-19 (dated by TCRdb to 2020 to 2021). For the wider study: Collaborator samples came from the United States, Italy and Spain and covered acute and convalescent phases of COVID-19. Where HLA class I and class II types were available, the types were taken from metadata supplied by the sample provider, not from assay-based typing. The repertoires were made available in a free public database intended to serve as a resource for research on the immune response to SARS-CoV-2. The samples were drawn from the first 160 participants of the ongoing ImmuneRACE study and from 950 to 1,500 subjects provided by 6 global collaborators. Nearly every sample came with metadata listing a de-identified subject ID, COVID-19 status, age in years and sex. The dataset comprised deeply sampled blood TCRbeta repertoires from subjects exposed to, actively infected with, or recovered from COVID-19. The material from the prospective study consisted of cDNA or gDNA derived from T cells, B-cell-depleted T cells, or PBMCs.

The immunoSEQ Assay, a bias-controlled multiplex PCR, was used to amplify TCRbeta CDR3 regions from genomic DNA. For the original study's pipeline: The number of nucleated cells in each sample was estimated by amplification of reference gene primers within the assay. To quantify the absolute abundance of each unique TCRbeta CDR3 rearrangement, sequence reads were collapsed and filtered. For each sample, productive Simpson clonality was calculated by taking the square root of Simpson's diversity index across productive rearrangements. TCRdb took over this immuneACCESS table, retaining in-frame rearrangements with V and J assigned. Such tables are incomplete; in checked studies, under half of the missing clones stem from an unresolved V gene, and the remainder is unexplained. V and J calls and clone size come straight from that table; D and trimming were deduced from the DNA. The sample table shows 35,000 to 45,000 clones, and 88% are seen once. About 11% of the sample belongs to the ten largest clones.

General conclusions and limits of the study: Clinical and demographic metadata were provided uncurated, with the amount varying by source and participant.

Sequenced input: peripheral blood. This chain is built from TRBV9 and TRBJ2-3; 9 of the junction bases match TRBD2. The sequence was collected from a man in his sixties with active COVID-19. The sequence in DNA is TGTGCCAGCACCAAAACTGGGACTAGCCCGACAGATACGCAGTATTTT. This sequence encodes CASTKTGTSPTDTQYF.